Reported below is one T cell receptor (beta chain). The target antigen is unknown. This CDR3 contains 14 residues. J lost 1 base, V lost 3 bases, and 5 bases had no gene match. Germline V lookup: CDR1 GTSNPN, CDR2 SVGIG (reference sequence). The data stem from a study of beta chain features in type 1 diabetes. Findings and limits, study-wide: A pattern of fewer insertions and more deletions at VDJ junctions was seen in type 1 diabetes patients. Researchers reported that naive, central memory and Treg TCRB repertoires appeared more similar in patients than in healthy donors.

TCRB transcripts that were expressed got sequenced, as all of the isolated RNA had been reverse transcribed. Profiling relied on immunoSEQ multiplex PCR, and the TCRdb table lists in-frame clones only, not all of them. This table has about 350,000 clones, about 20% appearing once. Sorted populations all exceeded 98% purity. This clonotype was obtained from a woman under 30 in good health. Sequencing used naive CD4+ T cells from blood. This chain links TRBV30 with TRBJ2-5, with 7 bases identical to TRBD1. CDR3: CAWRATGPQETQYF. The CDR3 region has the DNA TGTGCCTGGAGAGCGACAGGGCCCCAAGAGACCCAGTACTTC.